These T cell receptor beta chains were read from a single sample in a study of regulatory T cells in long-lasting Graves disease. MiXCR, run by TCRdb on the multiplex PCR reads, gives a single entry per CDR3 protein. The sample consists of 420,000 or so distinct CDR3 sequences, 23% of them appearing once. Specimen: peripheral blood mononuclear cells (PBMCs), collected when the disease was refractory, from a patient treated with antithyroid drugs. All receptors derive from a female donor with Graves disease. Both conserved end residues are part of each CDR3. The D gene is left open where the match is weak. Clone size, where shown, is once, few, many, or a class for clones that have expanded.

>TRBJ2-2|.|many|TRBV2
CASSPGPTGELFF
TGTGCCAGCAGTCCAGGGCCCACCGGGGAGCTGTTTTTT
>TRBJ1-2|TRBD1|.|TRBV19
CASKKAGTGVGNYGYTF
TGTGCCAGTAAAAAAGCCGGGACAGGGGTAGGGAACTATGGCTACACCTTC
>TRBJ2-2|TRBD2|.|TRBV29-1
CSVETLAGVNTGELFF
TGCAGCGTTGAGACCCTAGCGGGAGTCAACACCGGGGAGCTGTTTTTT
>TRBJ2-5|TRBD1|.|TRBV6-5
CASSSPGGAETQYF
TGTGCCAGCAGTTCCCCAGGGGGCGCGGAGACCCAGTACTTC
>TRBJ2-7|TRBD1|many|TRBV2
CASPPVADRGLWGYEQYF
TGTGCCAGCCCCCCCGTTGCGGACAGGGGTTTGTGGGGCTACGAGCAGTACTTC
>TRBJ2-1|TRBD2|.|TRBV7-9
CASSFRTSGRAPPYNEQFF
TGTGCCAGCAGCTTCCGGACTAGCGGGAGGGCCCCCCCCTACAATGAGCAGTTCTTC
>TRBJ2-1|.|once|TRBV6-1
CASSTTTVDEQFF
TGTGCCAGCAGCACTACTACCGTCGATGAGCAGTTCTTC
>TRBJ1-1|TRBD1|.|TRBV9
CASSGGGQGYTEAFF
TGTGCCAGCAGCGGAGGGGGACAGGGCTACACTGAAGCTTTCTTT
>TRBJ2-7|TRBD1|.|TRBV7-9
CASSLDRGQYEQYF
TGTGCCAGCAGCTTAGACCGGGGACAGTACGAGCAGTACTTC
>TRBJ2-7|TRBD2|.|TRBV20-1
CSAPPLAGDEQYF
TGCAGTGCCCCCCCCCTAGCGGGAGACGAGCAGTACTTC
>TRBJ2-5|.|.|TRBV20-1
CSARDFETQYF
TGCAGTGCTAGGGACTTCGAGACCCAGTACTTC
>TRBJ1-1|.|.|TRBV3-1
CASSRSTRETEAFF
TGTGCCAGCAGCCGAAGTACCAGGGAGACTGAAGCTTTCTTT
>TRBJ1-2|.|many|TRBV7-2
CASSKISYHRVENGYTF
TGTGCCAGCAGCAAAATATCCTACCACAGGGTGGAAAATGGCTACACCTTC
>TRBJ1-3|TRBD1|few|TRBV6-1
CASSWGQGSSGNTIYF
TGTGCCAGCAGTTGGGGACAGGGCAGCTCTGGAAACACCATATATTTT
>TRBJ2-5|TRBD2|few|TRBV7-3
CASSLAGGMSQETQYF
TGTGCCAGCAGCTTAGCGGGAGGCATGAGCCAAGAGACCCAGTACTTC
>TRBJ2-7|.|few|TRBV6-1
CASTLGSEQYF
TGTGCCAGCACCCTTGGCAGCGAGCAGTACTTC
>TRBJ2-7|.|few|TRBV7-2
CASSLKAPYEQYF
TGTGCCAGCAGCTTAAAGGCACCCTACGAGCAGTACTTC
>TRBJ2-6|.|few|TRBV5-1
CASSSSSGANVLTF
TGCGCCAGCAGCTCTAGCTCTGGGGCCAACGTCCTGACTTTC
>TRBJ2-7|.|.|TRBV5-1
CASSSRGPSYEQYF
TGCGCCAGCAGCTCCCGGGGGCCTTCCTACGAGCAGTACTTC
>TRBJ2-5|.|many|TRBV10-3
CAISERGVGAEETQYF
TGTGCCATCAGTGAGCGGGGAGTAGGGGCCGAAGAGACCCAGTACTTC
>TRBJ2-6|TRBD2|.|TRBV7-9
CASSPSGRLSGANVLTF
TGTGCCAGCAGCCCTAGCGGGAGGCTTTCTGGGGCCAACGTCCTGACTTTC
>TRBJ2-1|.|.|TRBV7-3
CASSPSGPLDNEQFF
TGTGCCAGCAGCCCCTCAGGGCCCTTAGACAATGAGCAGTTCTTC
>TRBJ2-7|.|.|TRBV12-5
CASGLVLRGEVAEQYF
TGTGCTAGTGGTTTGGTACTTCGGGGCGAGGTGGCCGAGCAGTACTTC
>TRBJ2-7|TRBD1|.|TRBV5-1
CASSFGTGHYEQYF
TGCGCCAGCAGCTTCGGGACAGGACACTACGAGCAGTACTTC
>TRBJ2-5|.|many|TRBV27
CASAGLDQETQYF
TGTGCCAGCGCGGGGCTAGACCAAGAGACCCAGTACTTC
>TRBJ2-1|.|few|TRBV28
CASSTLRGVSYNEQFF
TGTGCCAGCAGTACCTTACGGGGTGTATCCTACAATGAGCAGTTCTTC
>TRBJ1-2|.|many|TRBV2
CASNDWSPQGYTF
TGTGCCAGCAATGACTGGTCACCCCAGGGCTACACCTTC
>TRBJ2-2|.|.|TRBV11-2
CASSRAGLLNTGELFF
TGTGCCAGCAGCCGAGCGGGCCTGCTGAACACCGGGGAGCTGTTTTTT
>TRBJ1-2|.|many|TRBV29-1
CSVSENVYGYTF
TGCAGCGTGAGTGAGAACGTCTATGGCTACACCTTC
>TRBJ1-5|TRBD1|.|TRBV7-3
CASGPGTDLNQPQHF
TGTGCCAGCGGTCCCGGGACAGATCTCAATCAGCCCCAGCATTTT
>TRBJ2-5|TRBD2|many|TRBV12-3/TRBV12-4
CASSRIGGTSGQETQYF
TGTGCCAGCAGTCGTATTGGCGGGACTAGCGGGCAGGAGACCCAGTACTTC
>TRBJ2-7|TRBD1|.|TRBV19
CASSHRDSPSYEQYF
TGTGCCAGTAGTCACCGGGACAGTCCATCCTACGAGCAGTACTTC
>TRBJ1-1|.|few|TRBV29-1
CSVRWANTEAFF
TGCAGCGTTCGATGGGCGAACACTGAAGCTTTCTTT
>TRBJ1-1|.|.|TRBV12-5
CASGHADRNTEAFF
TGTGCTAGTGGTCACGCGGACAGGAACACTGAAGCTTTCTTT
>TRBJ1-1|TRBD1|few|TRBV29-1
CSVEDPIRGTEAFF
TGCAGCGTTGAAGATCCAATCAGGGGGACTGAAGCTTTCTTT
>TRBJ2-7|.|many|TRBV2
CASSEAASGQYF
TGTGCCAGCAGTGAAGCGGCTTCGGGGCAGTACTTC
>TRBJ2-5|TRBD2|.|TRBV5-6
CASSFGEGLAETQYF
TGTGCCAGCAGCTTTGGGGAGGGACTAGCGGAGACCCAGTACTTC
>TRBJ1-1|.|many|TRBV19
CASRRKADGVEAFF
TGTGCCAGTAGGAGAAAAGCGGACGGGGTTGAAGCTTTCTTT
>TRBJ1-2|.|.|TRBV20-1
CSARERYGYTF
TGCAGTGCTAGAGAGCGGTATGGCTACACCTTC
>TRBJ1-1|TRBD1|.|TRBV9
CASSVSGTANTEAFF
TGTGCCAGCAGCGTATCAGGGACAGCTAACACTGAAGCTTTCTTT
>TRBJ2-7|.|many|TRBV12-3/TRBV12-4
CASTGTYEQYF
TGTGCCAGCACGGGTACCTACGAGCAGTACTTC
>TRBJ1-1|.|many|TRBV15
CATSRVGNTEAFF
TGTGCCACCAGCAGAGTTGGGAACACTGAAGCTTTCTTT
>TRBJ2-5|TRBD2|few|TRBV10-3
CAISESMADGGTTGETQYF
TGTGCCATCAGTGAGTCGATGGCAGATGGTGGGACTACTGGGGAGACCCAGTACTTC
>TRBJ1-5|.|many|TRBV2
CASSESSQPQHF
TGTGCCAGCAGTGAGAGTTCTCAGCCCCAGCATTTT
>TRBJ2-7|TRBD2|.|TRBV5-1
CASKREGHEQYF
TGCGCCAGCAAGCGGGAGGGCCACGAGCAGTACTTC
>TRBJ1-5|.|many|TRBV30
CAWTKGLGRNQPQHF
TGTGCCTGGACCAAGGGCCTGGGACGGAATCAGCCCCAGCATTTT
>TRBJ1-2|.|many|TRBV18
CASSTEDRRSYGYTF
TGTGCCAGCTCTACTGAGGACAGACGCTCCTATGGCTACACCTTC
>TRBJ2-7|.|many|TRBV28
CASSPHMRAPYEQYF
TGTGCCAGCAGCCCGCATATGAGGGCGCCCTACGAGCAGTACTTC
>TRBJ1-1|.|many|TRBV29-1
CSVSGRMNTEAFF
TGCAGCGTTAGTGGACGGATGAACACTGAAGCTTTCTTT
>TRBJ1-5|.|.|TRBV4-1
CASSHRRGPNQPQHF
TGCGCCAGCAGCCACCGCAGGGGCCCCAATCAGCCCCAGCATTTT